This T cell receptor (beta chain) stems from a study of T-cell reconstitution after alpha-beta-depleted transplantation in children. CDR3 length equals 15 residues. V gave up 3 bases and J gave up 2 bases, with 11 bases separating them. CDR1 and CDR2 (germline): MGHDK, SYGVNS. General study results and limits: Elevated TCRbeta diversity at day 60 was traced, in some patients, to surviving recipient T cells and thymic progenitors. By about two months after transplant, alpha-beta T cells reportedly arose from several hundred graft clones that had expanded. The authors attributed T-cell counts and diversity one year after transplant mostly to newly produced T cells.

The library targeted TCRbeta and was prepared with unique molecular identifiers. TCRdb re-analysed the PCR reads in MiXCR, keeping a single row per CDR3 protein. In the table there are roughly 100,000 distinct CDR3 sequences, under 9% of which are singletons. This clonotype was recorded at least ten times. Its antigen remains unidentified. This sequence joins TRBV25-1 and TRBJ2-1; D unclear. The source was PBMCs, collected before TCRalphabeta/CD19-depleted stem cell transplant. This receptor was identified in a boy aged 2-15 years with acute lymphoblastic leukemia, due to receive a stem cell transplant. This CDR3 reads CASSELRRPYNEQFF. DNA of the CDR3: TGTGCCAGCAGTGAGTTGCGGCGGCCCTACAATGAGCAGTTCTTC.